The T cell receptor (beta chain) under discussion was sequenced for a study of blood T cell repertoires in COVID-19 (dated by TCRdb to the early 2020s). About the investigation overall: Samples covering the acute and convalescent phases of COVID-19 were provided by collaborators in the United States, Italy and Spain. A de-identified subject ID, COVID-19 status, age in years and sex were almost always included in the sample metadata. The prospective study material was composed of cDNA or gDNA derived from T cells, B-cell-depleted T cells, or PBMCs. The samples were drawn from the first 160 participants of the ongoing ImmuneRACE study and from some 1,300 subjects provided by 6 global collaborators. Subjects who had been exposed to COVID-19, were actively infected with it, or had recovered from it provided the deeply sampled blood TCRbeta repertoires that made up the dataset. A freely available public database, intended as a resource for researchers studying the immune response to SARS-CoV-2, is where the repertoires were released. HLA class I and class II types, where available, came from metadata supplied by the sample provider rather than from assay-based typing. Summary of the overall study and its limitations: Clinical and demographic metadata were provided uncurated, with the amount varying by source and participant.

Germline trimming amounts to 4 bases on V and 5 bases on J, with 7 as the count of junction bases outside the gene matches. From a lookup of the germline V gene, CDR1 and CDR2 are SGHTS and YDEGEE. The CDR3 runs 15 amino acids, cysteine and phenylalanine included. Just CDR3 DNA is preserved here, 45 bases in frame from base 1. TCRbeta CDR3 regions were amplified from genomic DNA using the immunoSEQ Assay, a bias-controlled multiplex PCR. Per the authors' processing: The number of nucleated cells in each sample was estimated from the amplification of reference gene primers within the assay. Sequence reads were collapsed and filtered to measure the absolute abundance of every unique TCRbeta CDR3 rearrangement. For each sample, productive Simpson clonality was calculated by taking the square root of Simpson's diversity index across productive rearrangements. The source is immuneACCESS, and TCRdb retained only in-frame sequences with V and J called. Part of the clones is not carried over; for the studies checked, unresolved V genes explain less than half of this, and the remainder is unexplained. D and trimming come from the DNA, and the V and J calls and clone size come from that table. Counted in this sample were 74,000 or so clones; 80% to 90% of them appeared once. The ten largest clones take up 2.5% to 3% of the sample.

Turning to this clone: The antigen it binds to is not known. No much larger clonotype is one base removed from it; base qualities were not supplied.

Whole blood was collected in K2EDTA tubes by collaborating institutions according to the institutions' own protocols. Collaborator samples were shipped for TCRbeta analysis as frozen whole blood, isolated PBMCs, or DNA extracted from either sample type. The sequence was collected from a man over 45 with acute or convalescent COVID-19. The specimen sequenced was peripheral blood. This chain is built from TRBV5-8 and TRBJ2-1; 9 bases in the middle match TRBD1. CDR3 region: CASSRRTGVDNEQFF. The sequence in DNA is TGTGCCAGCAGCCGTCGGACAGGGGTGGACAATGAGCAGTTCTTC.